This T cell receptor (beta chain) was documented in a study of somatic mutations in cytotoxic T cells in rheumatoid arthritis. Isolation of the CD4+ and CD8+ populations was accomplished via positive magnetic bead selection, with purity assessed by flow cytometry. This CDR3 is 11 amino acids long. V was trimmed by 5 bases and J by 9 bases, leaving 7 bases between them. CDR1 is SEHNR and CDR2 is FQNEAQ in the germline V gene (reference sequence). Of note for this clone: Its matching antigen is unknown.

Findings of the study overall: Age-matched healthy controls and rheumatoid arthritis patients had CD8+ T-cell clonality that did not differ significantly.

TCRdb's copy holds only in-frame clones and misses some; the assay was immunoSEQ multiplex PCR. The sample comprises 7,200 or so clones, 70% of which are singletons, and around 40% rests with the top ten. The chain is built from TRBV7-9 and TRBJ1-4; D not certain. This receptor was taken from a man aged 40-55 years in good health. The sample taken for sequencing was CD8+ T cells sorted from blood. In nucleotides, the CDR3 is TGTGCCAGCAGCGTCAGTAAAAAACTGTTTTTT. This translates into CASSVSKKLFF.